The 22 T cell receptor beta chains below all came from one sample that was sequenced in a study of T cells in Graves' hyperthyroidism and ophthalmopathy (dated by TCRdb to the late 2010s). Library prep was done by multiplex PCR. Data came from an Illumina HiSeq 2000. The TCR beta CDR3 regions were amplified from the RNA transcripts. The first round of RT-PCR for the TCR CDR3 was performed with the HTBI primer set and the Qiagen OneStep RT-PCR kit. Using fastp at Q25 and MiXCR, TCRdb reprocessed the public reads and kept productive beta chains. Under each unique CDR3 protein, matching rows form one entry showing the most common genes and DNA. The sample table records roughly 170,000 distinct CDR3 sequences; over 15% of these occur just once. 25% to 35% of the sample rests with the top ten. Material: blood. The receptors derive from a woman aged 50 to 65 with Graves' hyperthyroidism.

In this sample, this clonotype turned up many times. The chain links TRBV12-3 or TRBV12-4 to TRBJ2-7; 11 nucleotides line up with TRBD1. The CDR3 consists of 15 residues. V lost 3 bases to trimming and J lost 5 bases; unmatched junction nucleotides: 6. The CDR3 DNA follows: TGTGCCAGCAGTTTGGGGACAGGGGGTGACCACGAGCAGTACTTC. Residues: CASSLGTGGDHEQYF.

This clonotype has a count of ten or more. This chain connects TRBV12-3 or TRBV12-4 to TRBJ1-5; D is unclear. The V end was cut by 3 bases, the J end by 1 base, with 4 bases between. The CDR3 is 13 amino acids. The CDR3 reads CASSFRSNQPQHF. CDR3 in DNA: TGTGCCAGCAGTTTCCGAAGCAATCAGCCCCAGCATTTT.

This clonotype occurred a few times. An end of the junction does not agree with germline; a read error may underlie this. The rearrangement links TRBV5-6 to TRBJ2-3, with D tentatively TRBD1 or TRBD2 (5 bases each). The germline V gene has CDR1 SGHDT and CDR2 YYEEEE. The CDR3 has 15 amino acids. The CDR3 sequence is CASSLPPRGRDAQYF. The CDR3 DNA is TGTGCCAGCAGCTTGCCCCCCCGGGGCAGAGATGCGCAGTATTTT.

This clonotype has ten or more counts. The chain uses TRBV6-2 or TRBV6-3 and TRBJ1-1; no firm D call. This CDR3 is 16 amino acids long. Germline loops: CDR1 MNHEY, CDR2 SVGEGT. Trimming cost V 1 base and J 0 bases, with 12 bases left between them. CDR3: CASSYWRTAMNTEAFF. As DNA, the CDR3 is TGTGCCAGCAGTTACTGGCGAACAGCCATGAACACTGAAGCTTTCTTT.

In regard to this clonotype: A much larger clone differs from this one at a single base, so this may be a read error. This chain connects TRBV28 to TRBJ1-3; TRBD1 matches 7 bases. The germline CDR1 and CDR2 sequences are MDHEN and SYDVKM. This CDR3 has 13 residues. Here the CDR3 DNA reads TGTGCCAGCAGTCCCGACAGGGCCAACACCGTATATTTT. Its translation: CASSPDRANTVYF.

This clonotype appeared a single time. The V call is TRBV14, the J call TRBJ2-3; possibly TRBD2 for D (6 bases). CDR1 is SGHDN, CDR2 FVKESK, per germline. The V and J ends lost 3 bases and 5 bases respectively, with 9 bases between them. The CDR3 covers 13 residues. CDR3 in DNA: TGTGCCAGCAGCCAGACTAGTTTAGATACGCAGTATTTT. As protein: CASSQTSLDTQYF.

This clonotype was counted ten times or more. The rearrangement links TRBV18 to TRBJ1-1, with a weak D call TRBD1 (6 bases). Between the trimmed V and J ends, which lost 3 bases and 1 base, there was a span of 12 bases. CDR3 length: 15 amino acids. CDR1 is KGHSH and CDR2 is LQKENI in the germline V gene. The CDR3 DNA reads TGTGCCAGCTCACCGGGACACCGCCCGAACACTGAAGCTTTCTTT. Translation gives CASSPGHRPNTEAFF.

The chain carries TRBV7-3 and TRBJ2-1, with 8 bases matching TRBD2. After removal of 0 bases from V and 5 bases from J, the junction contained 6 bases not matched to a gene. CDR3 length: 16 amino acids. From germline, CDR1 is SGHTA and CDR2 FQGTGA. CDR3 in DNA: TGTGCCAGCAGCTTAACTTTGCGGGGGGACCACAATGAGCAGTTCTTC. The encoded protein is CASSLTLRGDHNEQFF.

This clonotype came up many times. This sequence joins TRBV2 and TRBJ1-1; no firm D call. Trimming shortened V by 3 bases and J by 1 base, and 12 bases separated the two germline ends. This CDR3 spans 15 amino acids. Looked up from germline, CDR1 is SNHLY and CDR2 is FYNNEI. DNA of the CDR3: TGTGCCAGCAGTGAGATAAGGGTGGGGAACACTGAAGCTTTCTTT. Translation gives CASSEIRVGNTEAFF.

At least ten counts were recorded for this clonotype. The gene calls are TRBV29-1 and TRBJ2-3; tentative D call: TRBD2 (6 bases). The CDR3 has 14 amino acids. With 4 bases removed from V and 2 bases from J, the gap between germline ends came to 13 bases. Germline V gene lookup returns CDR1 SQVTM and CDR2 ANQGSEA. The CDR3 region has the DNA TGCAGCGTTGTTCCGGGACTGAACACAGATACGCAGTATTTT. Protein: CSVVPGLNTDTQYF.

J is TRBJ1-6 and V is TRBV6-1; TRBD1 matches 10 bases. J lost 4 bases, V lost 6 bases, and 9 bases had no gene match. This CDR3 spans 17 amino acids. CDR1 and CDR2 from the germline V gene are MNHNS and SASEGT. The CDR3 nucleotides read TGTGCCAGCAGAACCGCCCGGACAGGGGGTTATAATTCACCCCTCCACTTT. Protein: CASRTARTGGYNSPLHF.

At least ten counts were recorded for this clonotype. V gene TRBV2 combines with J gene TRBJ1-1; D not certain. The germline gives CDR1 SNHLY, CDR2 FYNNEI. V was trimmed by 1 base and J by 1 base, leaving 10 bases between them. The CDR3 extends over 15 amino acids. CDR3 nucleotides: TGTGCCAGCAGTGAAGATAAGGTGCGGAACACTGAAGCTTTCTTT. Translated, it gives CASSEDKVRNTEAFF. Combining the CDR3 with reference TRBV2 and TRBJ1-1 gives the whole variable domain EPEVTQTPSHQVTQMGQEVILRCVPISNHLYFYWYRQILGQKVEFLVSFYNNEISEKSEIFDDQFSVERPDGSNFTLKIRSTKLEDSAMYFCASSEDKVRNTEAFFGQGTRLTVV.

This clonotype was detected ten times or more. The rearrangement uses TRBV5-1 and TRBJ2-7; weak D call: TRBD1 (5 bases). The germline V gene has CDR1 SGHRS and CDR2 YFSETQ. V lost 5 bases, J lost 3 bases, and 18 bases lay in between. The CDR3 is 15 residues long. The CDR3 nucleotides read TGCGCCAGCAGTCGTGACAGCGCCCGTCTCTACGAGCAGTACTTC. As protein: CASSRDSARLYEQYF.

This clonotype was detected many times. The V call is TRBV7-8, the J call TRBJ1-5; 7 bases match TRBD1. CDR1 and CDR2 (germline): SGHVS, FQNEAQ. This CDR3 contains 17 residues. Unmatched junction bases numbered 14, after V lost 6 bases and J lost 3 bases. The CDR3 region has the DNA TGTGCCAGCAGACATGACAGGGTATATGGGAACAATCAGCCCCAGCATTTT. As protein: CASRHDRVYGNNQPQHF.

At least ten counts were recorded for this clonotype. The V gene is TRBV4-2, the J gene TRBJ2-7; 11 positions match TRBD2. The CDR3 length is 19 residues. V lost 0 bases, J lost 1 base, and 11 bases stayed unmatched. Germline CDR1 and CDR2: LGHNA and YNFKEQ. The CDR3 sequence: CASSQDAGGTSGGSYEQYF. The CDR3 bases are TGTGCCAGCAGCCAAGATGCCGGGGGGACTAGCGGTGGTTCCTACGAGCAGTACTTC.

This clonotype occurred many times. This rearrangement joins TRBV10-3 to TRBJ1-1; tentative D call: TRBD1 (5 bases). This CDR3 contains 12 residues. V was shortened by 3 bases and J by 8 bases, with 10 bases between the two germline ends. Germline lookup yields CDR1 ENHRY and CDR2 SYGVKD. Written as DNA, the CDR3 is TGTGCCATCAGTGACGCCAAGGGGGAAGCTTTCTTT. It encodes CAISDAKGEAFF.

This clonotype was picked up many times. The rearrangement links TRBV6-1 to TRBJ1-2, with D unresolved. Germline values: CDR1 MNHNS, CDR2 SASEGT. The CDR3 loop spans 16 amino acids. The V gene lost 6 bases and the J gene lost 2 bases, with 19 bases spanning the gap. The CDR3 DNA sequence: TGTGCCAGCAGGTCTATCGGCAGCCACGGAAACTATGGCTACACCTTC. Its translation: CASRSIGSHGNYGYTF.

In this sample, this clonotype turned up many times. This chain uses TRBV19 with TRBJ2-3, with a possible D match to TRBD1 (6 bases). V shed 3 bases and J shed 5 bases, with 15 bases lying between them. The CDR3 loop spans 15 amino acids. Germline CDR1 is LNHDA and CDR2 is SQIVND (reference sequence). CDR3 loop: CASSITGMTIDTQYF. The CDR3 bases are TGTGCCAGTAGTATCACAGGGATGACCATAGATACGCAGTATTTT.

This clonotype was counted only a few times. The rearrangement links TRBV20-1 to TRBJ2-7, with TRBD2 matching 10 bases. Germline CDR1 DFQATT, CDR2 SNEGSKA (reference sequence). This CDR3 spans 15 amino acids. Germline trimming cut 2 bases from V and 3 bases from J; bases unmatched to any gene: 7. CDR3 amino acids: CSARSLAGAYYEQYF. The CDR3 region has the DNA TGCAGTGCTAGATCGCTAGCGGGGGCCTACTACGAGCAGTACTTC.

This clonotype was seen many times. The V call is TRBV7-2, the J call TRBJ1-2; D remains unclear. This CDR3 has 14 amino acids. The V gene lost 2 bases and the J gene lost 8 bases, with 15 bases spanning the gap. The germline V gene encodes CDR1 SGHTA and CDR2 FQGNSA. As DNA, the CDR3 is TGTGCCAGCAGCTTAATGGGTTCGGCGGGCGGCTACACCTTC. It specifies CASSLMGSAGGYTF.

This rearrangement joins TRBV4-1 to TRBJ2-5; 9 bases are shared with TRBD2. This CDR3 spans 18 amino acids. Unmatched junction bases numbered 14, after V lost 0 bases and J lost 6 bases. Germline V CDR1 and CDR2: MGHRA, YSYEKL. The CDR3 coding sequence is TGCGCCAGCAGCCAAGATGCGGCTAGCGGGGATTTTGTTAAGACCCAGTACTTC. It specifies CASSQDAASGDFVKTQYF.

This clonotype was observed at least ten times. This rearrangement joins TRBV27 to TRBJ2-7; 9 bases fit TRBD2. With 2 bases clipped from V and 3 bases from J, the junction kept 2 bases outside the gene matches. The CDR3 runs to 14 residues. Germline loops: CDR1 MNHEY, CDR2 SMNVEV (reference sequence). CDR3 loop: CASSLTSGFYEQYF. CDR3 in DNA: TGTGCCAGCAGTTTAACTAGCGGGTTCTACGAGCAGTACTTC.